These 32 T cell receptor beta chains were all obtained from the same sample, sequenced in a study of shared T cell receptors in the human thymus. Repertoires were generated with immunoSEQ multiplex PCR, while TCRdb's copy carries only in-frame clones and drops some. This table has fewer than 700,000 clones, 85% to 90% appearing once. The same sample was also used in a study of human thymus T cells.

The sequencing input was thymocytes. Receptors originate from a boy younger than two with a congenital heart defect.

The chain uses TRBV6-5 and TRBJ1-3, with TRBD1 as a possible D gene (6 bases). Germline loops: CDR1 MNHEY, CDR2 SVGAGI. This CDR3 contains 14 residues. Trimming cost V 8 bases and J 4 bases, with 15 bases left between them. The CDR3 protein is CASAPQGPGNTIYF. The CDR3 DNA follows: TGTGCCAGCGCCCCTCAGGGGCCGGGAAACACCATATATTTT.

The V call is TRBV30, the J call TRBJ2-7; tentatively, D is TRBD2 (6 bases). V was shortened by 0 bases and J by 4 bases, with 13 bases between the two germline ends. CDR1 GTSNPN and CDR2 SVGIG come from the germline V gene (reference sequence). This CDR3 region has 14 residues. In nucleotides, the CDR3 is TGTGCCTGGAGTGTAGAACGGGGGAAATACGAGCAGTACTTC. This gives the protein CAWSVERGKYEQYF.

The CDR3 sequence: CASVPGGRYTDTQYF. In DNA form, the CDR3 reads TGTGCCAGCGTCCCCGGCGGGCGGTACACAGATACGCAGTATTTT. This rearrangement joins TRBV27 to TRBJ2-3; D might be TRBD2 (5 bases). The CDR3 spans 15 residues. V was pared by 8 bases and J by 2 bases, with 17 bases between. The germline gives CDR1 MNHEY, CDR2 SMNVEV (reference sequence).

The V and J genes are TRBV25-1 and TRBJ2-1; TRBD2 matches 11 bases. With V trimmed by 2 bases and J by 2 bases, 2 bases remained unmatched. CDR3 length equals 16 residues. Germline V gives CDR1 MGHDK, CDR2 SYGVNS. In DNA form, the CDR3 reads TGTGCCAGCAGTGAAACGACTAGCGGGGCCTACAATGAGCAGTTCTTC. Its protein product is CASSETTSGAYNEQFF.

This clone was seen a single time. V and J are TRBV27 and TRBJ2-5; the match to TRBD2 covers 12 bases. Germline CDR1 and CDR2: MNHEY and SMNVEV (reference sequence). The J segment lost 2 bases and the V segment lost 4 bases, leaving 2 bases of the junction unmatched. The CDR3 loop spans 15 amino acids. The CDR3 is CASSSLAGGQETQYF. In DNA form, the CDR3 reads TGTGCCAGCAGTTCACTAGCGGGAGGACAAGAGACCCAGTACTTC.

V gene TRBV11-2 combines with J gene TRBJ2-1; D may be TRBD2 (6 bases). The V gene lost 5 bases and the J gene lost 4 bases, with 15 bases spanning the gap. The CDR3 spans 15 residues. From germline, CDR1 is SGHAT and CDR2 FQNNGV. Here the CDR3 reads CASSPLRTKYNEQFF. The CDR3 nucleotides read TGTGCCAGCAGCCCTTTGAGGACTAAATACAATGAGCAGTTCTTC.

The chain has TRBV28 and TRBJ2-3, with 7 bases identical to TRBD1. Per the germline V gene, CDR1 is MDHEN and CDR2 is SYDVKM. The CDR3 is 15 amino acids. With V trimmed by 5 bases and J by 1 base, 6 bases remained unmatched. The DNA of the CDR3 is TGTGCCAGCAGTCCCCGGACAGGTGGCACAGATACGCAGTATTTT. Translation: CASSPRTGGTDTQYF.

The genes are TRBV4-1 and TRBJ1-3, with D tentatively TRBD1 (6 bases). Germline CDR1 is MGHRA and CDR2 is YSYEKL. Trimming stripped 3 bases from V and 4 bases from J, with 16 bases between. The CDR3 has 16 amino acids. The CDR3 DNA sequence: TGCGCCAGCAGCCACCCCGGGGGGCGGGGAGGAAACACCATATATTTT. This encodes CASSHPGGRGGNTIYF.

The chain combines TRBV4-1 with TRBJ2-2; 7 bases fit TRBD2. V dropped 1 base and J dropped 5; count of bases not matched to a gene: 7. This CDR3 region has 16 residues. The germline V gene has CDR1 MGHRA and CDR2 YSYEKL. The CDR3 loop is CASSQGVASGTGELFF. DNA for the CDR3: TGCGCCAGCAGCCAAGGTGTGGCTAGCGGTACCGGGGAGCTGTTTTTT.

V usage is TRBV19 and J usage is TRBJ1-1; D unclear. Per the germline V gene, CDR1 is LNHDA and CDR2 is SQIVND (reference sequence). V dropped 5 bases and J dropped 11 bases, with 18 bases sitting between them. This CDR3 region has 13 residues. The CDR3 bases are TGTGCCAGTAGTGCCCCCATCTGGCAGTCGGCTTTCTTT. It codes for CASSAPIWQSAFF.

The chain uses TRBV28 and TRBJ2-1; possibly TRBD1 for D (5 bases). V lost 6 bases and J lost 4, with 10 bases in between. CDR1 MDHEN and CDR2 SYDVKM come from the germline V gene. The CDR3 spans 13 residues. Here the CDR3 reads CASSPAGYNEQFF. DNA of the CDR3: TGTGCCAGCAGCCCTGCAGGGTACAATGAGCAGTTCTTC.

CDR3: CATSNPKRRTGTGDTGELFF. In DNA, the CDR3 is TGTGCCACCAGCAATCCCAAGAGAAGAACCGGGACAGGGGACACCGGGGAGCTGTTTTTT. The chain uses TRBV15 and TRBJ2-2, with 10 bases aligning to TRBD1. V lost 4 bases, J lost 3 bases, and 17 bases stayed unmatched. Germline V gene sequence: CDR1 LNHNV, CDR2 YYDKDF (reference sequence). The CDR3 has 20 residues.

This chain links TRBV28 with TRBJ2-6; no clear D gene. The germline V gene encodes CDR1 MDHEN and CDR2 SYDVKM. The CDR3 runs to 16 residues. V lost 2 bases and J lost 0, with 8 bases in between. Here the CDR3 reads CASSLTPDSGANVLTF. CDR3 nucleotide sequence: TGTGCCAGCAGTTTAACTCCCGACTCTGGGGCCAACGTCCTGACTTTC. The whole variable domain, remainder taken from reference TRBV28 and TRBJ2-6, is DVKVTQSSRYLVKRTGEKVFLECVQDMDHENMFWYRQDPGLGLRLIYFSYDVKMKEKGDIPEGYSVSREKKERFSLILESASTNQTSMYLCASSLTPDSGANVLTFGAGSRLTVL.

A single count supports this clone. J is TRBJ2-7 and V is TRBV19; 8 bases align to TRBD1. V shed 3 bases, J shed 5 bases, and the junction held 6 bases outside the gene matches. The germline CDR1 and CDR2 sequences are LNHDA and SQIVND (reference sequence). The CDR3 consists of 14 residues. The CDR3 nucleotides read TGTGCCAGTAGTATTTGGGACAGGCACAACGAGCAGTACTTC. This translates into CASSIWDRHNEQYF.

This rearrangement joins TRBV6-5 to TRBJ2-7, with D perhaps matching TRBD1 (5 bases). Trimming pared 6 bases from V and 6 bases from J, leaving 21 bases between. The CDR3 extends over 15 amino acids. Germline CDR1 is MNHEY and CDR2 is SVGAGI. The CDR3 region has the DNA TGTGCCAGCAGACCCAATTTTGGGGCAAGATCCGAGCAGTACTTC. It is translated as CASRPNFGARSEQYF.

The gene calls are TRBV28 and TRBJ2-7; 11 bases fit TRBD2. With V trimmed by 1 base and J by 2 bases, 7 bases remained unmatched. The CDR3 has 17 residues. CDR1 is MDHEN and CDR2 is SYDVKM in the germline V gene. For the CDR3, the DNA is TGTGCCAGCAGTTTATATTCCCGACTAGCGGGGACCTACGAGCAGTACTTC. Its protein is CASSLYSRLAGTYEQYF.

This chain joins TRBV2 and TRBJ2-7, with TRBD2 as a possible D gene (5 bases). With 8 bases removed from V and 4 bases from J, the gap between germline ends came to 15 bases. Per the germline V gene, CDR1 is SNHLY and CDR2 is FYNNEI. This CDR3 has 13 amino acids. The CDR3, as DNA: TGTGCCAGCGTGGACTTCAGTACGTACGAGCAGTACTTC. This codes for CASVDFSTYEQYF.

V usage is TRBV5-1 and J usage is TRBJ2-7, with 8 bases that match TRBD2. Germline assignment: CDR1 SGHRS and CDR2 YFSETQ. The CDR3 runs 19 residues. Unmatched junction bases numbered 23, after V lost 0 bases and J lost 9 bases. The CDR3 reads CASSLDPGLVSVLAGGQYF. The CDR3, as DNA: TGCGCCAGCAGCTTGGACCCGGGACTAGTCAGTGTGCTTGCTGGAGGGCAGTACTTC.

V and J are TRBV21-1 and TRBJ2-5; TRBD1, the D gene given by the table, was not confirmed from the DNA. TRBV21-1 is marked as a pseudogene. CDR3 length: 19 amino acids. CDR3 in DNA: TGTGCCAGCAGCAAAGGCCCCTCATCTACAGTCACTTTACAAGAGACCCAGTACTTC. Encoded protein: CASSKGPSSTVTLQETQYF.

This clone was found once. V gene TRBV14 combines with J gene TRBJ1-2; D ambiguous. Per the germline V gene, CDR1 is SGHDN and CDR2 is FVKESK. The CDR3 has 15 amino acids. V was trimmed by 0 bases and J by 4 bases, leaving 12 bases between them. The CDR3 loop is CASSQDWEGLYGYTF. CDR3 bases: TGTGCCAGCAGCCAAGATTGGGAGGGCCTCTATGGCTACACCTTC.

This sequence joins TRBV16 and TRBJ1-5, with 9 bases lining up with TRBD1. The germline CDR1 and CDR2 sequences are KGHSY and FQNENV. V lost 4 bases and J lost 7; bases outside the gene matches: 5. This CDR3 comprises 14 residues. As DNA, the CDR3 is TGTGCCAGCAGCCTGGACAGGGGTAACCAGCCCCAGCATTTT. It encodes CASSLDRGNQPQHF.

This clone showed up just once. The rearrangement links TRBV28 to TRBJ1-1; 8 bases map to TRBD1. Germline CDR1 is MDHEN and CDR2 is SYDVKM. Trimming took 3 bases from V and 6 from J; bases not matched to a gene: 9. The CDR3 extends over 15 amino acids. The chain's CDR3 is CASSLGVRGHPEAFF. The CDR3, as DNA: TGTGCCAGCAGTTTGGGGGTCAGGGGGCATCCTGAAGCTTTCTTT.

V gene TRBV30 combines with J gene TRBJ1-1, with 10 bases that match TRBD1. Germline V gene data show CDR1 as GTSNPN and CDR2 as SVGIG (reference sequence). The CDR3 covers 16 residues. Unmatched junction bases numbered 9, after V lost 4 bases and J lost 1 base. The CDR3: CAWTETGGYQNTEAFF. CDR3 DNA sequence: TGTGCCTGGACCGAGACAGGGGGCTACCAGAACACTGAAGCTTTCTTT. Filled out from reference TRBV30 and TRBJ1-1, the complete variable domain reads SQTIHQWPATLVQPVGSPLSLECTVEGTSNPNLYWYRQAAGRGLQLLFYSVGIGQISSEVPQNLSASRPQDRQFILSSKKLLLSDSGFYLCAWTETGGYQNTEAFFGQGTRLTVV.

CDR3 in amino acids: CASRQSGARNTEAFF. CDR3 sequence (DNA): TGTGCCAGCCGGCAGTCTGGGGCTCGGAACACTGAAGCTTTCTTT. This chain uses TRBV25-1 with TRBJ1-1; perhaps TRBD1 as D (5 bases). With 8 bases removed from V and 1 base from J, the gap between germline ends came to 17 bases. The CDR3 length is 15 residues. Per germline, CDR1 MGHDK and CDR2 SYGVNS.

The V call is TRBV6-1, the J call TRBJ1-4; a weak D match, TRBD1 (5 bases). CDR3 length: 16 residues. The germline V and J ends were trimmed by 1 base and 0 bases, with 9 bases remaining between them. The germline CDR1 and CDR2 sequences are MNHNS and SASEGT. The CDR3, as DNA: TGTGCCAGCAGTGAAGGGTACAGGTCAACTAATGAAAAACTGTTTTTT. Amino acids: CASSEGYRSTNEKLFF.

The chain has TRBV28 and TRBJ2-7, with D perhaps matching TRBD1 (6 bases). The germline V gene encodes CDR1 MDHEN and CDR2 SYDVKM. This CDR3 has 14 residues. Between the trimmed V and J ends, which lost 6 bases and 2 bases, there was a span of 14 bases. This CDR3 reads CASRKQGPPYEQYF. The CDR3 DNA reads TGTGCCAGCAGAAAACAGGGACCCCCCTACGAGCAGTACTTC.

The V and J genes are TRBV7-2 and TRBJ2-3; 8 bases line up with TRBD2. Germline V gives CDR1 SGHTA, CDR2 FQGNSA. With 2 bases clipped from V and 0 bases from J, the junction kept 4 bases outside the gene matches. The CDR3 loop spans 16 amino acids. This chain's CDR3 is CASSLPASGSTDTQYF. The CDR3 DNA is TGTGCCAGCAGCTTACCCGCTAGCGGGAGCACAGATACGCAGTATTTT.

The chain joins TRBV5-5 to TRBJ2-7; possible D gene TRBD2, 6 bases. This CDR3 region has 17 residues. Trimming shortened V by 4 bases and J by 4 bases, and 24 bases separated the two germline ends. Germline CDR1 SGHKS, CDR2 YYEKEE (reference sequence). The CDR3 reads CASSPIGAGRPFYEQYF. CDR3 bases: TGTGCCAGCAGCCCCATAGGGGCGGGAAGGCCCTTTTACGAGCAGTACTTC. The whole variable domain, filled in from reference TRBV5-5 and TRBJ2-7, reads DAGVTQSPTHLIKTRGQQVTLRCSPISGHKSVSWYQQVLGQGPQFIFQYYEKEERGRGNFPDRFSARQFPNYSSELNVNALLLGDSALYLCASSPIGAGRPFYEQYFGPGTRLTVT.

The chain recombines TRBV12-5 with TRBJ2-7, with 8 nucleotides matching TRBD1. Germline V gene sequence: CDR1 LGHNT, CDR2 FRNRAP. The CDR3 is 15 amino acids. J was trimmed by 4 bases and V by 8 bases; bases with no gene match: 13. The CDR3: CASTDRTGNYYEQYF. Written as DNA, the CDR3 is TGTGCTAGTACAGACCGGACAGGGAATTATTACGAGCAGTACTTC.

This chain links TRBV2 with TRBJ2-7, with 7 positions matching TRBD2. The germline V gene has CDR1 SNHLY and CDR2 FYNNEI. The CDR3 is made up of 16 amino acids. J was trimmed by 0 bases and V by 4 bases; bases with no gene match: 9. The DNA of the CDR3 is TGTGCCAGCAGTGGGTCAATTCTAGCGGACTCCTACGAGCAGTACTTC. Translation gives CASSGSILADSYEQYF.

The CDR3 DNA follows: TGTGCCACCGGGGGTTATTCCGACAGCAGCAATCAGCCCCAGCATTTT. It codes for CATGGYSDSSNQPQHF. The chain couples TRBV28 to TRBJ1-5, with D maybe TRBD1 (5 bases). This CDR3 has 16 residues. CDR1 and CDR2 (germline): MDHEN, SYDVKM. Trimming cost V 10 bases and J 1 base, with 20 bases left between them.

The V call is TRBV4-3, the J call TRBJ2-3, with a tentative D call TRBD1 (5 bases). CDR1 and CDR2 (germline): LGHNA, YSLEER. Between the trimmed V and J ends, which lost 5 bases and 2 bases, there was a span of 17 bases. The CDR3 sequence is 16 residues long. DNA of the CDR3: TGCGCCAGCAGCGTAGGGGCTGGAACTTTCACAGATACGCAGTATTTT. It codes for CASSVGAGTFTDTQYF.